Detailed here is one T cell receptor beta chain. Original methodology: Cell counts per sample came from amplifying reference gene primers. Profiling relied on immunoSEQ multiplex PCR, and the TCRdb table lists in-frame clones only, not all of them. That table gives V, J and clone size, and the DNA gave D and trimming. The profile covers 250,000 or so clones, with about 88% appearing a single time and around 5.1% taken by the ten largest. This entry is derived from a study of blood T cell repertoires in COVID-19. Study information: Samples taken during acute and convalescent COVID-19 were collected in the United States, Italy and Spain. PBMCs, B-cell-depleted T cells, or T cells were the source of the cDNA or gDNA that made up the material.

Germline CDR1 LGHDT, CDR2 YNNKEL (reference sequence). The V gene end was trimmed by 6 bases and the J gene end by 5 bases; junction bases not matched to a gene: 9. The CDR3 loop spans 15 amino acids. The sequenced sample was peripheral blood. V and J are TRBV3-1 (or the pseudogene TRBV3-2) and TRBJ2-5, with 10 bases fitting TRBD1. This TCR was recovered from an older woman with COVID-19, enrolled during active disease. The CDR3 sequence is CASSKGQGGWETQYF. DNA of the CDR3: TGTGCCAGCAGTAAAGGACAGGGGGGATGGGAGACCCAGTACTTC.